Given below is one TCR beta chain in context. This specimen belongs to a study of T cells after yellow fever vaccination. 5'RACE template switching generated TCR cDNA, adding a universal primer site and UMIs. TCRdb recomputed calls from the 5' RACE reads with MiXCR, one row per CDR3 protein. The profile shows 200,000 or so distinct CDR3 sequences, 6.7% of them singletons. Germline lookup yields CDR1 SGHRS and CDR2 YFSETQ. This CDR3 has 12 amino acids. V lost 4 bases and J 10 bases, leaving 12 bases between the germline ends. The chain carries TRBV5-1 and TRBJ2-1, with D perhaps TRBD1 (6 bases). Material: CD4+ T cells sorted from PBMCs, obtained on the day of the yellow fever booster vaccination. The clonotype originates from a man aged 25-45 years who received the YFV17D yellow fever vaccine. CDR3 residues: CASSKQGNEQFF. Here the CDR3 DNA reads TGCGCCAGCAGCAAACAGGGAAACGAGCAGTTCTTC.